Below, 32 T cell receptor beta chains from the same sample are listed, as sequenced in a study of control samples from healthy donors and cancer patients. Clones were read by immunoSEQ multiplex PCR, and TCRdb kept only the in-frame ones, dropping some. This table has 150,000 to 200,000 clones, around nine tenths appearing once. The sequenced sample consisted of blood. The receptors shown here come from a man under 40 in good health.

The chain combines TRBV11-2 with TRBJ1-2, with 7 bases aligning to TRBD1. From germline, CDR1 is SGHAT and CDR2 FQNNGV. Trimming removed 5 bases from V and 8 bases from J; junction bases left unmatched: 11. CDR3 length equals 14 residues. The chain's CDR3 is CASSPTDRVRGYTF. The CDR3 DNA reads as TGTGCCAGCAGCCCAACCGACAGGGTACGGGGCTACACCTTC.

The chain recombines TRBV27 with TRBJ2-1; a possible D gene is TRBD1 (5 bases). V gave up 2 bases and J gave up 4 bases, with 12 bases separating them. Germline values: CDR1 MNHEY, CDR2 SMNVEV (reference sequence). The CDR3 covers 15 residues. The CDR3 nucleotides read TGTGCCAGCAGTTTAGGGGCCTCAATTTACAATGAGCAGTTCTTC. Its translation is CASSLGASIYNEQFF.

CDR3 DNA: TGTGCCTCCTTTTATCCGGGACAGGGAAGCCAAGAGACCCAGTACTTC. Its translation is CASFYPGQGSQETQYF. The chain is built from TRBV24-1 and TRBJ2-5, with 9 bases that match TRBD1. This CDR3 spans 16 amino acids. Germline V gene sequence: CDR1 KGHDR, CDR2 SFDVKD. V trimming: 12 bases; J trimming: 1 base; junction bases outside the gene matches: 14.

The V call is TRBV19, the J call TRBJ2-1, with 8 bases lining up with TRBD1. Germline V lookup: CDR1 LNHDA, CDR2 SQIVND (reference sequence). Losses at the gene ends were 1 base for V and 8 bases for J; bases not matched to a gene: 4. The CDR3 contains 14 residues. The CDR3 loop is CASSIVTGGYEQFF. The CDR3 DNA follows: TGTGCCAGTAGTATAGTAACAGGGGGTTATGAGCAGTTCTTC. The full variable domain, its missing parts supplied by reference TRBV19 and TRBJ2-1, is DGGITQSPKYLFRKEGQNVTLSCEQNLNHDAMYWYRQDPGQGLRLIYYSQIVNDFQKGDIAEGYSVSREKKESFPLTVTSAQKNPTAFYLCASSIVTGGYEQFFGPGTRLTVL.

The CDR3 spells CASSQAGLRLTDTQYF. The CDR3 DNA is TGCGCCAGCAGCCAAGCGGGACTACGCCTCACAGATACGCAGTATTTT. This sequence joins TRBV4-3 and TRBJ2-3, with 7 bases that match TRBD2. V gave up 1 base and J gave up 2 bases; unmatched junction bases: 6. Germline CDR1 LGHNA, CDR2 YSLEER. This CDR3 comprises 16 residues.

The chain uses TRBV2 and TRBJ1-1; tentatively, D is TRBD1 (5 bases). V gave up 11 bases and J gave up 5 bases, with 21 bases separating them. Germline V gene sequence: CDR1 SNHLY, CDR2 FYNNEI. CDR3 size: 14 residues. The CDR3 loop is CAASKGKAGTEAFF. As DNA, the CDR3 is TGTGCCGCGTCGAAGGGGAAAGCGGGAACTGAAGCTTTCTTT.

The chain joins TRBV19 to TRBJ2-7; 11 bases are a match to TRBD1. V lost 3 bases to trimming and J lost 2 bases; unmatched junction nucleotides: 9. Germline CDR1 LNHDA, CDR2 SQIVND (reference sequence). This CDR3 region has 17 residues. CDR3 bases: TGTGCCAGTAGTATTCGGACAGGGGGCAGGACCGCCTACGAGCAGTACTTC. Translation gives CASSIRTGGRTAYEQYF. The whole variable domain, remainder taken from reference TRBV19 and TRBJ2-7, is DGGITQSPKYLFRKEGQNVTLSCEQNLNHDAMYWYRQDPGQGLRLIYYSQIVNDFQKGDIAEGYSVSREKKESFPLTVTSAQKNPTAFYLCASSIRTGGRTAYEQYFGPGTRLTVT.

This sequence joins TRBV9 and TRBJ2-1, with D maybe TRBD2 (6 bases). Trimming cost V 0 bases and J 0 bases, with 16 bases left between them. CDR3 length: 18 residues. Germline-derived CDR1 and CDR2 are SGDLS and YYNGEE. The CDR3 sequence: CASSVAPAGRSSYNEQFF. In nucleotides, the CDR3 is TGTGCCAGCAGCGTAGCCCCCGCGGGGAGGAGCTCCTACAATGAGCAGTTCTTC. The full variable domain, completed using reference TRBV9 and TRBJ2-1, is DSGVTQTPKHLITATGQRVTLRCSPRSGDLSVYWYQQSLDQGLQFLIQYYNGEERAKGNILERFSAQQFPDLHSELNLSSLELGDSALYFCASSVAPAGRSSYNEQFFGPGTRLTVL.

Here the CDR3 reads CASGLTATNEKLFF. CDR3 bases: TGTGCCAGCGGGCTCACTGCAACTAATGAAAAACTGTTTTTT. The rearrangement links TRBV7-2 to TRBJ1-4; D is unclear. V dropped 8 bases and J dropped 0 bases, with 10 bases sitting between them. CDR1 SGHTA and CDR2 FQGNSA come from the germline V gene. This CDR3 region has 14 residues.

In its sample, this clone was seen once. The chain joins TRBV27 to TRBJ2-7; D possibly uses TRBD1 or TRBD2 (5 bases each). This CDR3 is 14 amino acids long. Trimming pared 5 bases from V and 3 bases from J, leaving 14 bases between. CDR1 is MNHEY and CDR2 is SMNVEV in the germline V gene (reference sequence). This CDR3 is CASSPGTRLYEQYF. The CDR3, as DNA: TGTGCCAGCAGTCCAGGGACCCGCCTCTACGAGCAGTACTTC.

The CDR3 DNA is TGTGCCAGCAGCTTCGGAACAGGGGGCGCCCAGCCCCAGCATTTT. Translation: CASSFGTGGAQPQHF. The chain joins TRBV7-2 to TRBJ1-5, with 9 bases matching TRBD1. Germline lookup yields CDR1 SGHTA and CDR2 FQGNSA. The CDR3 sequence is 15 residues long. V was clipped by 3 bases and J by 7 bases; unmatched bases: 7.

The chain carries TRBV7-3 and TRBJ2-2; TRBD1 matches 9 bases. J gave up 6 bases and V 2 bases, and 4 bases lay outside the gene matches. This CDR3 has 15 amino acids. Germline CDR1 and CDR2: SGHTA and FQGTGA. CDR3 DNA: TGTGCCAGCAGCTTAGGGAGACAGGGGGCCGGGGAGCTGTTTTTT. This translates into CASSLGRQGAGELFF.

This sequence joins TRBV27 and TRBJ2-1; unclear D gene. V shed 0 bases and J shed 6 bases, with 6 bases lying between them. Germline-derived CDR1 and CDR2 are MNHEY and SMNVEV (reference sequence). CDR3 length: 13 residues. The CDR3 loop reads CASSLSNLNEQFF. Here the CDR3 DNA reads TGTGCCAGCAGTTTATCGAACCTCAATGAGCAGTTCTTC.

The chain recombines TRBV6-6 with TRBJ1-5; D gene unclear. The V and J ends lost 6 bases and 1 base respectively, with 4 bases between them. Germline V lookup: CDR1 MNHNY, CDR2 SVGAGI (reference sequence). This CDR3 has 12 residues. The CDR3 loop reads CASRESNQPQHF. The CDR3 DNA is TGTGCCAGCAGGGAGAGCAATCAGCCCCAGCATTTT.

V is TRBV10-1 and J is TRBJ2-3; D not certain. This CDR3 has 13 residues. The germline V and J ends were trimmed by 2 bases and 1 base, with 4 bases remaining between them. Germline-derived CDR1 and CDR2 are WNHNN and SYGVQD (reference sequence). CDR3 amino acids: CASSEGGTDTQYF. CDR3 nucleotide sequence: TGCGCCAGCAGTGAGGGGGGCACAGATACGCAGTATTTT.

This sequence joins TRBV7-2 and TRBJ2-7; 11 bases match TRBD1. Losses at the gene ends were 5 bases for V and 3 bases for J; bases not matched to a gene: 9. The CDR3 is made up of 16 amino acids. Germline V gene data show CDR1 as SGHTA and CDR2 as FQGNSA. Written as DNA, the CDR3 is TGTGCCAGCAGCCCGCCGACCGGGACAGGGGGCTACGAGCAGTACTTC. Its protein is CASSPPTGTGGYEQYF.

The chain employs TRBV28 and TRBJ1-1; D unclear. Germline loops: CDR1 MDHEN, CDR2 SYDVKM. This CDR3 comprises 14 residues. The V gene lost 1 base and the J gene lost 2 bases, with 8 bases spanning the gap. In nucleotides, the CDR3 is TGTGCCAGCAGTTTATACCAGGTTAACACTGAAGCTTTCTTT. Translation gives CASSLYQVNTEAFF. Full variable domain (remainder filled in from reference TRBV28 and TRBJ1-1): DVKVTQSSRYLVKRTGEKVFLECVQDMDHENMFWYRQDPGLGLRLIYFSYDVKMKEKGDIPEGYSVSREKKERFSLILESASTNQTSMYLCASSLYQVNTEAFFGQGTRLTVV.

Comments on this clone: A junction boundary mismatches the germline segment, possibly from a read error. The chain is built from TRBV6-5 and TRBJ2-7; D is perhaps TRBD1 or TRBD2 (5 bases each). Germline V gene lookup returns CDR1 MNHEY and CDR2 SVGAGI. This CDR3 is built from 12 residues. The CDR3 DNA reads TGTGCCGGCAGCCCGGATGGGGGTTGGCAGTACTTC. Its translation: CAGSPDGGWQYF.

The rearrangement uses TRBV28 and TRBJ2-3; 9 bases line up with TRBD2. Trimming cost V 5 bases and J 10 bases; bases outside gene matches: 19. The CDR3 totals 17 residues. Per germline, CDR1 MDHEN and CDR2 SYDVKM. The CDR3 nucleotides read TGTGCCAGCAGTGGGGGCGGCGCGGGGGGGCGCGCGGTGTCGCAGTATTTT. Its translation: CASSGGGAGGRAVSQYF.

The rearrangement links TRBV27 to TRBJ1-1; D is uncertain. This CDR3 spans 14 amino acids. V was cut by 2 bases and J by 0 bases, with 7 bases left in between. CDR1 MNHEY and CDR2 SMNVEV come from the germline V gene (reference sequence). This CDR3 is CASSLGQMNTEAFF. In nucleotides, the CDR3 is TGTGCCAGCAGTTTAGGGCAGATGAACACTGAAGCTTTCTTT.

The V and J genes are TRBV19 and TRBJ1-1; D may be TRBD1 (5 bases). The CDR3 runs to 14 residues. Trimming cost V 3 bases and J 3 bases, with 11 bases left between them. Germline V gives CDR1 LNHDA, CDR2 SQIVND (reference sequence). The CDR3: CASSIRQGDTEAFF. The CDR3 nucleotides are TGTGCCAGTAGTATCCGACAAGGGGACACTGAAGCTTTCTTT.

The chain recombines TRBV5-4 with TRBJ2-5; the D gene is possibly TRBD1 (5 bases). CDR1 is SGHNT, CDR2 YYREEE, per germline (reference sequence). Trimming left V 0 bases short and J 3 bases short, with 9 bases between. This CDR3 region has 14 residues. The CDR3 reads CASSLVGQEETQYF. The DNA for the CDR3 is TGTGCCAGCAGCTTGGTGGGGCAGGAAGAGACCCAGTACTTC. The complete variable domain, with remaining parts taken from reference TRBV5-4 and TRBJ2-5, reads ETGVTQSPTHLIKTRGQQVTLRCSSQSGHNTVSWYQQALGQGPQFIFQYYREEENGRGNFPPRFSGLQFPNYSSELNVNALELDDSALYLCASSLVGQEETQYFGPGTRLLVL.

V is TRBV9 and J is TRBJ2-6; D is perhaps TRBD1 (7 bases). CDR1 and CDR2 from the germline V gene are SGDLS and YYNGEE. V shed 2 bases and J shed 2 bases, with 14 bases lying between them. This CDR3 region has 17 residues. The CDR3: CASSVPFRGAGANVLTF. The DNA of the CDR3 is TGTGCCAGCAGCGTCCCCTTCAGGGGGGCTGGGGCCAACGTCCTGACTTTC.

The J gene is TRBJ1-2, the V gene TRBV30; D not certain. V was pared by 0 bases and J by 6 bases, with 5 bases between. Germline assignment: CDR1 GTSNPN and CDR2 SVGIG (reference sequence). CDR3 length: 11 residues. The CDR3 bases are TGTGCCTGGAGTGTACGGGATGGCTACACCTTC. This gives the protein CAWSVRDGYTF. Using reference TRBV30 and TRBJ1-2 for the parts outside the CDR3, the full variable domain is SQTIHQWPATLVQPVGSPLSLECTVEGTSNPNLYWYRQAAGRGLQLLFYSVGIGQISSEVPQNLSASRPQDRQFILSSKKLLLSDSGFYLCAWSVRDGYTFGSGTRLTVV.

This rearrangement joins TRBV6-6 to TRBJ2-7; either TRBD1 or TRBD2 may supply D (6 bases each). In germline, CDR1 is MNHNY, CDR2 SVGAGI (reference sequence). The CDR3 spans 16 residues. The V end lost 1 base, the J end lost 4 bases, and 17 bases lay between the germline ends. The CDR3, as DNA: TGTGCCAGCAGTTACTGGTCGGGGGCCTCACAGTACGAGCAGTACTTC. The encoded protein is CASSYWSGASQYEQYF.

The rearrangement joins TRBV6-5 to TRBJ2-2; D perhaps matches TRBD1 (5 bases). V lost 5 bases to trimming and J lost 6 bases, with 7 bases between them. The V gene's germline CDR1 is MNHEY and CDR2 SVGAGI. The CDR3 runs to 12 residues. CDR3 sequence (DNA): TGTGCCAGCAGTCGCAGGGCCGGGGAGCTGTTTTTT. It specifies CASSRRAGELFF.

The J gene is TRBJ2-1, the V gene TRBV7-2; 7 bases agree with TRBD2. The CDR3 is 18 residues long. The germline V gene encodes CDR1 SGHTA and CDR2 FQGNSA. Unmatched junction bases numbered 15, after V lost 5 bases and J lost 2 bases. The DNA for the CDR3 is TGTGCCAGCAGCGCCCGAGCGTCAGCGGGGAGGACCTACAATGAGCAGTTCTTC. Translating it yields CASSARASAGRTYNEQFF.

The CDR3 nucleotides read TGTGCCAGCAGCTTAGAAATGGGATTCGGTGAAAAACTGTTTTTT. Amino acid sequence: CASSLEMGFGEKLFF. The gene calls are TRBV7-2 and TRBJ1-4; D not resolved. V lost 1 base, J lost 7 bases, and 13 bases lay in between. CDR3 length equals 15 residues. Germline CDR1 SGHTA, CDR2 FQGNSA. The entire variable domain, with the rest obtained from reference TRBV7-2 and TRBJ1-4, is as follows: GAGVSQSPSNKVTEKGKDVELRCDPISGHTALYWYRQSLGQGLEFLIYFQGNSAPDKSGLPSDRFSAERTGGSVSTLTIQRTQQEDSAVYLCASSLEMGFGEKLFFGSGTQLSVL.

CDR3 DNA sequence: TGTGCCATCAGTGAGGGGGACAGTTTTGATTCACCCCTCCACTTT. Its translation is CAISEGDSFDSPLHF. V gene TRBV10-3 combines with J gene TRBJ1-6; 7 bases map to TRBD1. Germline V gives CDR1 ENHRY, CDR2 SYGVKD. The CDR3 totals 15 residues. V shed 2 bases, J shed 8 bases, and the junction held 6 bases outside the gene matches.

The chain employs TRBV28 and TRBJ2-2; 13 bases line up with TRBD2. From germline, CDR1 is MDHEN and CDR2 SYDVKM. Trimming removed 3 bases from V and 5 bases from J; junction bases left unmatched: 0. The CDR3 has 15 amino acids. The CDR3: CASSLGLAGTGELFF. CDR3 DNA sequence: TGTGCCAGCAGTTTGGGACTAGCGGGAACCGGGGAGCTGTTTTTT.

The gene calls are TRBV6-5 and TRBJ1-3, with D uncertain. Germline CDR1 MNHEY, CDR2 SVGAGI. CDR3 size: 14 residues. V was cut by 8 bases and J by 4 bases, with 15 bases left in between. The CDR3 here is CASSREAAGNTIYF. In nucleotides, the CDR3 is TGTGCCAGCTCCCGCGAGGCGGCGGGAAACACCATATATTTT.

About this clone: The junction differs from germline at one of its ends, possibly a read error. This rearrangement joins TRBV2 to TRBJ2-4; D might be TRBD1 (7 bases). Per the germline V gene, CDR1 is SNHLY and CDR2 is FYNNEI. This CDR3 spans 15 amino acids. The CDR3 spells CANSEARRRGRIQYF. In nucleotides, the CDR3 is TGTGCCAACAGTGAAGCTCGAAGGAGGGGGCGCATTCAGTACTTC.